Detailed here is one TCR beta chain. The CDR3 runs to 15 residues. V lost 1 base and J lost 2, with 12 bases in between. From germline, CDR1 is MNHNS and CDR2 SASEGT. The record originates from a study of T cell changes during pregnancy in multiple sclerosis. Assay used: immunoSEQ multiplex PCR; TCRdb lists only in-frame clones, some missing. The sample consists of roughly 14,000 clones, 65% to 90% of them appearing once. This clonotype was sampled from a female donor in good health, enrolled as a control in a pregnancy study. The sample was CD8+ T cells from peripheral blood mononuclear cells, taken after pregnancy. The gene calls are TRBV6-1 and TRBJ2-7, with D uncertain. CDR3 in amino acids: CASSEERAFPYEQYF. CDR3 DNA: TGTGCCAGCAGTGAAGAGAGAGCCTTCCCCTACGAGCAGTACTTC.